The 32 T cell receptor beta chains listed next were all sequenced from one sample in a study of blood T cell repertoires in COVID-19. Assay: immunoSEQ multiplex PCR; the TCRdb copy retains only in-frame clones and omits some. Altogether approximately 230,000 clones are present, 70% to 90% being singletons, with the ten largest covering about 1.7%. Sequencing was done on a sample of PBMCs or T cells enriched from blood (not recorded which). These receptors all come from a man aged 40-50 years who had recovered from COVID-19.

The V and J genes are TRBV19 and TRBJ1-6; the D is unclear. Germline CDR1 and CDR2: LNHDA and SQIVND (reference sequence). V gave up 10 bases and J gave up 8 bases, with 18 bases separating them. The CDR3 consists of 14 residues. The CDR3 protein is CATSSGRRDSPLHF. The DNA of the CDR3 is TGTGCCACCTCTAGCGGGCGGAGAGATTCACCCCTCCACTTT. The full variable domain, rest sourced from reference TRBV19 and TRBJ1-6, is DGGITQSPKYLFRKEGQNVTLSCEQNLNHDAMYWYRQDPGQGLRLIYYSQIVNDFQKGDIAEGYSVSREKKESFPLTVTSAQKNPTAFYLCATSSGRRDSPLHFGNGTRLTVT.

The chain recombines TRBV30 with TRBJ1-3, with D possibly being TRBD1 (6 bases). The germline gives CDR1 GTSNPN, CDR2 SVGIG (reference sequence). The CDR3 consists of 15 residues. V was cut by 4 bases and J by 4 bases, with 17 bases left in between. As DNA, the CDR3 is TGTGCCTGGACCCCGAGCAGGGGTCACGGAAACACCATATATTTT. Translation gives CAWTPSRGHGNTIYF.

This rearrangement joins TRBV2 to TRBJ2-2; 9 positions agree with TRBD1. V trimming: 7 bases; J trimming: 4 bases; junction bases outside the gene matches: 4. The CDR3 loop spans 14 amino acids. Germline V lookup: CDR1 SNHLY, CDR2 FYNNEI. CDR3 DNA: TGTGCCAGCACCCGACAGGGGGGCACCGGGGAGCTGTTTTTT. Its protein product is CASTRQGGTGELFF.

V is TRBV4-1 and J is TRBJ2-7; D is perhaps TRBD2 (6 bases). Germline CDR1 and CDR2: MGHRA and YSYEKL. This CDR3 region has 13 residues. With 3 bases removed from V and 6 bases from J, the gap between germline ends came to 12 bases. The CDR3 DNA reads TGCGCCAGCAGCCACCCGGCGGGGAGCGAGCAGTACTTC. Amino acid sequence: CASSHPAGSEQYF.

The chain combines TRBV18 with TRBJ2-6; D remains unclear. CDR3 length: 15 amino acids. Germline V gene sequence: CDR1 KGHSH, CDR2 LQKENI. With 3 bases removed from V and 1 base from J, the gap between germline ends came to 7 bases. The CDR3: CASSPSRSGANVLTF. Here the CDR3 DNA reads TGTGCCAGCTCACCTAGCAGATCTGGGGCCAACGTCCTGACTTTC.

This sequence joins TRBV10-1 and TRBJ2-1, with TRBD2 as a possible D gene (6 bases). CDR1 is WNHNN, CDR2 SYGVQD, per germline (reference sequence). Trimming removed 6 bases at V and 3 bases at J, with 15 bases between. The length of the CDR3 is 15 residues. The CDR3 bases are TGCGCCAGCAGCGCGGTCTGCGGGGTCTACAATGAGCAGTTCTTC. Residues: CASSAVCGVYNEQFF.

The chain recombines TRBV2 with TRBJ2-7; TRBD1 matches 9 bases. This CDR3 region has 15 residues. Germline V gene lookup returns CDR1 SNHLY and CDR2 FYNNEI. The V gene end was trimmed by 2 bases and the J gene end by 2 bases; junction bases not matched to a gene: 4. The CDR3 region is CASSELGQGPYEQYF. CDR3 nucleotides: TGTGCCAGCAGTGAACTGGGACAGGGACCCTACGAGCAGTACTTC.

This clone has a handful of counts. This chain links TRBV7-9 with TRBJ1-1, with 7 bases lining up with TRBD1. The CDR3 runs 15 residues. In germline, CDR1 is SEHNR, CDR2 FQNEAQ (reference sequence). J gave up 8 bases and V 5 bases, and 14 bases lay outside the gene matches. This CDR3 reads CASSILTGFVGEAFF. The CDR3 DNA reads as TGTGCCAGCAGCATATTGACAGGGTTCGTAGGAGAAGCTTTCTTT.

This clone was observed once. The chain links TRBV18 to TRBJ2-1; D not certain. The germline V gene encodes CDR1 KGHSH and CDR2 LQKENI. The V gene lost 3 bases and the J gene lost 0 bases, with 3 bases spanning the gap. The CDR3 has 13 amino acids. CDR3 nucleotides: TGTGCCAGCTCACCCTTCTCCTACAATGAGCAGTTCTTC. It is translated as CASSPFSYNEQFF.

The chain combines TRBV7-9 with TRBJ2-7; the match to TRBD2 covers 14 bases. After removal of 5 bases from V and 5 bases from J, the junction contained 11 bases not matched to a gene. In germline, CDR1 is SEHNR, CDR2 FQNEAQ (reference sequence). The CDR3 has 17 residues. CDR3 DNA sequence: TGTGCCAGCAGCCCCCGGACTAGCGGGAGGCGTATCCACGAGCAGTACTTC. This codes for CASSPRTSGRRIHEQYF.

V usage is TRBV25-1 and J usage is TRBJ1-1; TRBD1 matches 7 bases. V lost 7 bases, J lost 4 bases, and 6 bases stayed unmatched. From germline, CDR1 is MGHDK and CDR2 SYGVNS. CDR3 size: 13 residues. CDR3 nucleotide sequence: TGTGCCAGCATCCCGACAGGGTCCACTGAAGCTTTCTTT. Protein product: CASIPTGSTEAFF. Supplemented by reference TRBV25-1 and TRBJ1-1, the full variable domain reads EADIYQTPRYLVIGTGKKITLECSQTMGHDKMYWYQQDPGMELHLIHYSYGVNSTEKGDLSSESTVSRIRTEHFPLTLESARPSHTSQYLCASIPTGSTEAFFGQGTRLTVV.

The gene calls are TRBV30 and TRBJ1-1; no clear D. This CDR3 region has 11 residues. CDR1 and CDR2 (germline): GTSNPN, SVGIG (reference sequence). V lost 4 bases, J lost 10 bases, and 13 bases lay in between. CDR3 sequence (DNA): TGTGCCTGGAAAAGGGAGTTCGGAGCTTTCTTT. It encodes CAWKREFGAFF.

This sequence joins TRBV6-4 and TRBJ2-1; 13 bases line up with TRBD2. Per germline, CDR1 MRHNA and CDR2 SNTAGT. The CDR3 length is 15 residues. V trimming: 5 bases; J trimming: 7 bases; junction bases outside the gene matches: 5. The CDR3 loop reads CASSPGLAGKNEQFF. In DNA form, the CDR3 reads TGTGCCAGCAGTCCGGGACTAGCGGGGAAGAATGAGCAGTTCTTC.

The CDR3 here is CASSPVAGQNEKLFF. CDR3 nucleotides: TGTGCCAGCAGCCCAGTTGCGGGACAGAATGAAAAACTGTTTTTT. This rearrangement joins TRBV7-2 to TRBJ1-4; 7 bases are a match to TRBD1. The CDR3 totals 15 residues. Germline V CDR1 and CDR2: SGHTA, FQGNSA. The junction had 8 bases not matched to a gene; V was cut back by 5 bases and J by 5 bases.

In regard to this clone: Distinct nucleotide sequences in the sample also encode this CDR3. The J gene is TRBJ2-2, the V gene TRBV6-5; 7 nucleotides match TRBD2. This CDR3 contains 15 residues. Unmatched junction bases numbered 2, after V lost 2 bases and J lost 2 bases. Germline V gene lookup returns CDR1 MNHEY and CDR2 SVGAGI. CDR3 nucleotide sequence: TGTGCCAGCAGTTACGGCGGGGGAAACACCGGGGAGCTGTTTTTT. Translated, it gives CASSYGGGNTGELFF.

The rearrangement joins TRBV10-3 to TRBJ2-7; 9 nucleotides agree with TRBD2. The ends lost 6 bases at V and 0 bases at J; junction bases unmatched: 9. Per the germline V gene, CDR1 is ENHRY and CDR2 is SYGVKD. The CDR3 totals 16 residues. The CDR3 DNA is TGTGCCATCAGCACTTCTTCGACTAGCGGCTCCTACGAGCAGTACTTC. Protein: CAISTSSTSGSYEQYF.

The chain uses TRBV19 and TRBJ1-5, with TRBD1 identical over 9 bases. Germline CDR1 reads LNHDA; CDR2 reads SQIVND (reference sequence). CDR3 length equals 16 residues. J lost 5 bases, V lost 6 bases, and 11 bases had no gene match. This CDR3 is CASSLFLGQGDQPQHF. CDR3 nucleotides: TGTGCCAGTAGCTTATTTCTGGGACAGGGTGATCAGCCCCAGCATTTT.

CDR3 sequence (DNA): TGTGCTAGTGGCTCCGGACTAGCGGAGAGTAATACGCAGTATTTT. Translating it yields CASGSGLAESNTQYF. This chain links TRBV12-5 with TRBJ2-3, with 10 positions matching TRBD2. The germline V gene has CDR1 LGHNT and CDR2 FRNRAP. The CDR3 is 15 amino acids. V trimming: 6 bases; J trimming: 7 bases; junction bases outside the gene matches: 10.

The chain recombines TRBV28 with TRBJ2-5; tentatively, D is TRBD1 (6 bases). Trimming left V 5 bases short and J 0 bases short, with 7 bases between. The CDR3 length is 13 residues. Germline CDR1 is MDHEN and CDR2 is SYDVKM. CDR3 residues: CASSAGDQETQYF. The CDR3 bases are TGTGCCAGCAGTGCAGGGGACCAAGAGACCCAGTACTTC.

This clone was counted between two and nine times. The chain couples TRBV18 to TRBJ2-7; 7 bases are a match to TRBD2. V gave up 0 bases and J gave up 0 bases; unmatched junction bases: 5. The germline V gene encodes CDR1 KGHSH and CDR2 LQKENI. The CDR3 length is 16 residues. This chain's CDR3 is CASSPPGLDFSYEQYF. The CDR3 bases are TGTGCCAGCTCACCACCCGGACTAGATTTCTCCTACGAGCAGTACTTC. The entire variable domain, with the rest obtained from reference TRBV18 and TRBJ2-7, is as follows: NAGVMQNPRHLVRRRGQEARLRCSPMKGHSHVYWYRQLPEEGLKFMVYLQKENIIDESGMPKERFSAEFPKEGPSILRIQQVVRGDSAAYFCASSPPGLDFSYEQYFGPGTRLTVT.

The V call is TRBV10-3, the J call TRBJ2-2; tentatively, D is TRBD2 (6 bases). This CDR3 contains 16 residues. Germline loops: CDR1 ENHRY, CDR2 SYGVKD. Between the trimmed V and J ends, which lost 3 bases and 5 bases, there was a span of 16 bases. The CDR3 spells CAISDPGSRGTGELFF. The CDR3 bases are TGTGCCATCAGTGACCCGGGATCCCGGGGGACCGGGGAGCTGTTTTTT.

This clone was observed once. J is TRBJ2-1 and V is TRBV6-4; 8 bases match TRBD2. V shed 4 bases, J shed 4 bases, and the junction held 6 bases outside the gene matches. The CDR3 has 15 amino acids. Germline V gene sequence: CDR1 MRHNA, CDR2 SNTAGT. The DNA for the CDR3 is TGTGCCAGCAGTGCCGGGGGGGGCGAATACAATGAGCAGTTCTTC. Translated: CASSAGGGEYNEQFF.

This chain links TRBV7-9 with TRBJ1-4; TRBD1 matches 7 bases. This CDR3 has 16 residues. J lost 4 bases, V lost 0 bases, and 5 bases had no gene match. The germline gives CDR1 SEHNR, CDR2 FQNEAQ (reference sequence). DNA of the CDR3: TGTGCCAGCAGCTTAGCACAGGGGCTCATTAATGAAAAACTGTTTTTT. Its protein is CASSLAQGLINEKLFF.

The gene calls are TRBV7-2 and TRBJ2-7; 8 nucleotides agree with TRBD1. The germline CDR1 and CDR2 sequences are SGHTA and FQGNSA. This CDR3 spans 16 amino acids. With 8 bases clipped from V and 4 bases from J, the junction kept 16 bases outside the gene matches. CDR3 nucleotides: TGTGCCAGCGCCCTATCGGCAGGGGGCCCTGATTACGAGCAGTACTTC. Its protein product is CASALSAGGPDYEQYF.

The chain employs TRBV30 and TRBJ1-5; D is unclear. V was trimmed by 0 bases and J by 0 bases, leaving 9 bases between them. Germline values: CDR1 GTSNPN, CDR2 SVGIG (reference sequence). The CDR3 runs 15 residues. CDR3: CAWSVSGYSNQPQHF. The CDR3 DNA is TGTGCCTGGAGTGTATCGGGGTATAGCAATCAGCCCCAGCATTTT.

This clone showed up just once. The genes are TRBV28 and TRBJ2-5; the match to TRBD1 covers 7 bases. The CDR3 runs to 14 residues. V trimming: 6 bases; J trimming: 5 bases; junction bases outside the gene matches: 9. Germline V gene lookup returns CDR1 MDHEN and CDR2 SYDVKM. CDR3 residues: CASSGAGGVETQYF. The CDR3 DNA follows: TGTGCCAGCAGCGGGGCAGGGGGAGTTGAGACCCAGTACTTC.

V usage is TRBV12-3 or TRBV12-4 and J usage is TRBJ1-2, with 7 bases that match TRBD1. V shed 6 bases and J 4 bases; nucleotides not matched to a gene: 5. The CDR3 sequence is 13 residues long. The CDR3 is CASRRQGGYGYTF. DNA for the CDR3: TGTGCCAGCAGACGACAGGGAGGCTATGGCTACACCTTC.

This clone has a single count. The chain uses TRBV9 and TRBJ1-6; a weak D match, TRBD1 (6 bases). Germline loops: CDR1 SGDLS, CDR2 YYNGEE. The CDR3 length is 16 residues. The V end lost 0 bases, the J end lost 0 bases, and 7 bases lay between the germline ends. DNA for the CDR3: TGTGCCAGCAGCGTAGGGACAGACTCCTATAATTCACCCCTCCACTTT. Translated: CASSVGTDSYNSPLHF.

The rearrangement joins TRBV4-1 to TRBJ1-4, with 8 bases fitting TRBD1. The CDR3 is 15 residues long. Germline V gene data show CDR1 as MGHRA and CDR2 as YSYEKL. J gave up 17 bases and V 4 bases, and 18 bases lay outside the gene matches. The CDR3 DNA follows: TGCGCCAGCAGCCCAGCAGGGGGCTCGGTCGCGGAGGTATTTTTT. It specifies CASSPAGGSVAEVFF.

This clone occurred a few times. This chain connects TRBV6-5 to TRBJ2-1; 7 bases map to TRBD1. J was trimmed by 7 bases and V by 0 bases; bases with no gene match: 0. Germline CDR1 and CDR2: MNHEY and SVGAGI. The CDR3 runs to 13 residues. Written as DNA, the CDR3 is TGTGCCAGCAGTTACTCCAGGGGGAATGAGCAGTTCTTC. This codes for CASSYSRGNEQFF.

The DNA of the CDR3 is TGTGCCAGTAGATTTAGCGGGGGATCGAACACCGGGGAGCTGTTTTTT. This translates into CASRFSGGSNTGELFF. This chain links TRBV19 with TRBJ2-2, with 9 bases lining up with TRBD2. The CDR3 runs to 16 residues. J lost 0 bases, V lost 6 bases, and 5 bases had no gene match. The germline V gene has CDR1 LNHDA and CDR2 SQIVND (reference sequence).

V gene TRBV6-2 or TRBV6-3 combines with J gene TRBJ1-5; D not certain. Trimming cost V 2 bases and J 0 bases, with 17 bases left between them. The CDR3 extends over 18 amino acids. Germline CDR1 MNHEY, CDR2 SVGEGT. CDR3 residues: CASSYLPPGSFSNQPQHF. As DNA, the CDR3 is TGTGCCAGCAGTTACCTCCCCCCGGGGTCATTTAGCAATCAGCCCCAGCATTTT.